The 10 T cell receptor beta chains below all came from one sample that was sequenced in a study of T cells in Graves' hyperthyroidism and ophthalmopathy. RNA transcripts provided the source from which TCR beta CDR3 regions were amplified. Using the HTBI primer set, a first-round RT-PCR was run on the TCR CDR3. TCRdb reprocessed the multiplex PCR reads with MiXCR, giving one entry per CDR3 protein. Of about 98,000 distinct CDR3 sequences in the sample, around 37% were seen once. The sequencing sample was made of peripheral blood or thyroid tissue (not recorded which). The receptors were gathered from a woman under 40 with Graves' hyperthyroidism.

This clonotype has at least ten counts. V usage is TRBV7-9 and J usage is TRBJ1-3; D call uncertain. The germline V and J ends were trimmed by 5 bases and 0 bases, with 11 bases remaining between them. Germline assignment: CDR1 SEHNR and CDR2 FQNEAQ (reference sequence). The CDR3 is made up of 15 amino acids. CDR3 protein: CASSRTYSSGNTIYF. The CDR3 region has the DNA TGTGCCAGCAGCCGCACATATAGCTCTGGAAACACCATATATTTT.

V is TRBV7-6 and J is TRBJ2-7, with TRBD2 matching 8 bases. CDR3 length: 14 residues. Germline lookup yields CDR1 SGHVS and CDR2 FNYEAQ. The V gene end was trimmed by 5 bases and the J gene end by 6 bases; junction bases not matched to a gene: 9. The CDR3 bases are TGTGCCAGCAGCCCAGAGAGCGGGAGCGCCGAGCAGTACTTC. The encoded protein is CASSPESGSAEQYF.

There are many counts of this clonotype. The chain is built from TRBV5-1 and TRBJ2-7, with TRBD2 matching 9 bases. The germline V gene encodes CDR1 SGHRS and CDR2 YFSETQ. This CDR3 has 16 residues. J gave up 3 bases and V 1 base, and 8 bases lay outside the gene matches. This chain's CDR3 is CASSLYLTSGVYEQYF. CDR3 nucleotide sequence: TGCGCCAGCAGCTTGTACCTGACTAGCGGAGTCTACGAGCAGTACTTC.

This clonotype came up many times. The chain couples TRBV2 to TRBJ1-2, with 7 bases lining up with TRBD1. CDR1 is SNHLY and CDR2 is FYNNEI in the germline V gene. The CDR3 loop spans 12 amino acids. V lost 9 bases to trimming and J lost 4 bases; unmatched junction nucleotides: 5. This CDR3 is CASTGVGYGYTF. The CDR3 DNA sequence: TGTGCCAGTACAGGGGTAGGCTATGGCTACACCTTC.

As to this clonotype: A junction boundary mismatches the germline segment, possibly from a read error. The V gene is TRBV3-1, the J gene TRBJ1-3; D gene ambiguous. CDR3 length: 17 residues. The germline V gene has CDR1 LGHDT and CDR2 YNNKEL (reference sequence). The CDR3 bases are TGTGCCAGCAGCCGAGTTATGGGGATGAGCTCTGGAAACGCCATATATTTT. As protein: CASSRVMGMSSGNAIYF.

Worth noting for this clonotype: One end of the junction is discordant with germline, which a read error may explain. The gene calls are TRBV5-1 and TRBJ2-6; 9 bases align to TRBD1. The CDR3 covers 14 residues. Germline CDR1 and CDR2: SGHRS and YFSETQ. In nucleotides, the CDR3 is TGCGCCAGCAGTTCTGGGGACAGGGTTACCACTGAAGCTTTC. Its translation: CASSSGDRVTTEAF.

There are many counts of this clonotype. The rearrangement joins TRBV3-1 to TRBJ1-3; 7 bases agree with TRBD1. Germline V lookup: CDR1 LGHDT, CDR2 YNNKEL (reference sequence). J lost 0 bases, V lost 3 bases, and 8 bases had no gene match. CDR3 size: 17 residues. The CDR3 DNA sequence: TGTGCCAGCAGCCATGTTACAGGGGTGGACTCTGGAAACACCATATATTTT. Translation: CASSHVTGVDSGNTIYF. Combining the CDR3 with reference TRBV3-1 and TRBJ1-3 gives the whole variable domain DTAVSQTPKYLVTQMGNDKSIKCEQNLGHDTMYWYKQDSKKFLKIMFSYNNKELIINETVPNRFSPKSPDKAHLNLHINSLELGDSAVYFCASSHVTGVDSGNTIYFGEGSWLTVV.

Ten or more counts support this clonotype. This chain uses TRBV30 with TRBJ1-2, with no clear D. Germline CDR1 reads GTSNPN; CDR2 reads SVGIG (reference sequence). V was clipped by 7 bases and J by 7 bases, with 13 bases between them. The CDR3 loop spans 11 amino acids. CDR3 nucleotide sequence: TGTGCCTTCACCTGGATTCTTGGCTACACCTTC. Its translation: CAFTWILGYTF.

This clonotype was picked up many times. The V call is TRBV5-1, the J call TRBJ1-1; unclear D gene. There are 15 residues in the CDR3. CDR1 is SGHRS and CDR2 is YFSETQ in the germline V gene. Trimming stripped 5 bases from V and 1 base from J, with 15 bases between. DNA for the CDR3: TGCGCCAGCAGTCTGGGTGATTTAGGGAACACTGAAGCTTTCTTT. It translates to CASSLGDLGNTEAFF.

The chain joins TRBV29-1 to TRBJ2-5, with 10 bases fitting TRBD1. The V and J ends lost 7 bases and 4 bases, in that order; junction bases with no gene match: 3. The V gene's germline CDR1 is SQVTM and CDR2 ANQGSEA. This CDR3 comprises 12 residues. DNA for the CDR3: TGCAGCGCGGGACAGGGGCCAGAGACCCAGTACTTC. This codes for CSAGQGPETQYF.